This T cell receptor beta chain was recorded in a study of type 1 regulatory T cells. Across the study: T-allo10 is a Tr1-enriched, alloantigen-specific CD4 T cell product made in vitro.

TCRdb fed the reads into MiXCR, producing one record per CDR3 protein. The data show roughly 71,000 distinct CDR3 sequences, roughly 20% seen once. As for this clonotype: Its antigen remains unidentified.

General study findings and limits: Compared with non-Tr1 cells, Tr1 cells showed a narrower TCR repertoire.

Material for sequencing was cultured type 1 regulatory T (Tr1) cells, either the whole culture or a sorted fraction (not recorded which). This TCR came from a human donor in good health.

CDR3 nucleotide sequence: TGCAGTGCTAGTCAGGTAGCTACCTACGAGCAGTACTTC. This translates into CSASQVATYEQYF. The chain uses TRBV20-1 and TRBJ2-7; D gene unclear. The CDR3 covers 13 residues. Per the germline V gene, CDR1 is DFQATT and CDR2 is SNEGSKA (reference sequence). Between the trimmed V and J ends, which lost 3 bases and 2 bases, there was a span of 11 bases.